These T cell receptor beta chains were read from a single sample in a study of blood T cell repertoires in COVID-19. Generated by immunoSEQ multiplex PCR, the TCRdb table keeps only in-frame clones and is missing some. The sample consists of more than 65,000 clones, around 80% of them appearing once. Sequencing was performed on peripheral blood. The receptor source for this set is a man in his fifties or sixties with active or convalescent COVID-19. Both conserved end residues are part of each CDR3. A D gene is named only where the DNA matches it firmly. The size entry is marked missing in some rows and otherwise reads once, few, many or a size class.

D: TRBD2; size: -; V: TRBV6-5; J: TRBJ2-5; DNA: TGTGCCAGCAGACCAGGGGCGGGGGGCGAGACCCAGTACTTC; CDR3: CASRPGAGGETQYF
D: TRBD1; size: -; V: TRBV5-6; J: TRBJ1-2; DNA: TGTGCCAGCAGCTTGCGAGGCAGGGGGTATGGTAGCTACACCTTC; CDR3: CASSLRGRGYGSYTF
D: -; size: -; V: TRBV9; J: TRBJ1-4; DNA: TGTGCCAGCAGCCTCTCGTCGACAGCCCTGCGTGAAAAACTGTTTTTT; CDR3: CASSLSSTALREKLFF
D: TRBD2; size: -; V: TRBV5-1; J: TRBJ2-5; DNA: TGCGCCAGCAGAGCGGGGGGGCTCCAAGAGACCCAGTACTTC; CDR3: CASRAGGLQETQYF
D: -; size: -; V: TRBV14; J: TRBJ2-5; DNA: TGTGCCAGCAGCCCAGGCGGGGAGACCCAGTACTTC; CDR3: CASSPGGETQYF
D: TRBD1; size: -; V: TRBV3-1/TRBV3-2; J: TRBJ1-2; DNA: TGTGCCAGCAGCCGGCCCGGACAGGGGAGCTATGGCTACACCTTC; CDR3: CASSRPGQGSYGYTF
D: -; size: -; V: TRBV19; J: TRBJ2-1; DNA: TGTGCCAGTAATCCCGGGACTCTCCTTTCTTACAATGAGCAGTTCTTC; CDR3: CASNPGTLLSYNEQFF
D: TRBD1; size: -; V: TRBV7-9; J: TRBJ1-5; DNA: TGTGCCAGCAGCCGCGAGCAGGGGGCGGGCAATCAGCCCCAGCATTTT; CDR3: CASSREQGAGNQPQHF
D: -; size: -; V: TRBV9; J: TRBJ2-2; DNA: TGTGCCAGCAGCGTAAGGTGGCAGGGAAACACCGGGGAGCTGTTTTTT; CDR3: CASSVRWQGNTGELFF
D: TRBD1; size: -; V: TRBV27; J: TRBJ1-4; DNA: TGTGCCAGCAGGTCGGGACAGGGGAATGAAAAACTGTTTTTT; CDR3: CASRSGQGNEKLFF
D: TRBD1; size: -; V: TRBV9; J: TRBJ2-2; DNA: TGTGCCAGCAGCTGGGGACAGGGGAACACCGGGGAGCTGTTTTTT; CDR3: CASSWGQGNTGELFF
D: TRBD1; size: -; V: TRBV4-3; J: TRBJ2-5; DNA: TGCGCCAGCAGCCGGGGGACAGGGGGAAGTAAAGAGACCCAGTACTTC; CDR3: CASSRGTGGSKETQYF
D: -; size: -; V: TRBV29-1; J: TRBJ2-3; DNA: TGCAGCGCCAGGGGAATCACAGATACGCAGTATTTT; CDR3: CSARGITDTQYF
D: -; size: -; V: TRBV13; J: TRBJ1-3; DNA: TGTGCCAGCAGCCTCCTACAGGGAGCAACTCTTGGAAACACCATATATTTT; CDR3: CASSLLQGATLGNTIYF
D: -; size: -; V: TRBV7-8; J: TRBJ2-7; DNA: TGTGCCAGCAGCTTAATTTCGGACAGCAGTCGACAGTACTTC; CDR3: CASSLISDSSRQYF
D: -; size: few; V: TRBV11-2; J: TRBJ1-6; DNA: TGTGCCAGCAGCTTAGATTGGAGTAATTCACCCCTCCACTTT; CDR3: CASSLDWSNSPLHF
D: TRBD1; size: -; V: TRBV28; J: TRBJ2-6; DNA: TGTGCCAGCAGGCCCGGGACAGTCTCTGGGGCCAACGTCCTGACTTTC; CDR3: CASRPGTVSGANVLTF
D: -; size: -; V: TRBV9; J: TRBJ1-5; DNA: TGTGCCAGCAGCGTAGAGGGAGGGGGGCCCCAGCATTTT; CDR3: CASSVEGGGPQHF
D: -; size: -; V: TRBV2; J: TRBJ2-7; DNA: TGTGCCAGCAGTGAAGCGCGGTTCCACGAGCAGTACTTC; CDR3: CASSEARFHEQYF
D: -; size: -; V: TRBV5-5; J: TRBJ1-3; DNA: TGTGCCAGCAGCTTGGCCCTACAGCACTCTGGAAACACCATATATTTT; CDR3: CASSLALQHSGNTIYF
D: TRBD2; size: -; V: TRBV11-2; J: TRBJ2-1; DNA: TGTGCCAGCAGCTTCCCCACAACTAGCGGGGGGACTTCCTACAATGAGCAGTTCTTC; CDR3: CASSFPTTSGGTSYNEQFF
D: -; size: -; V: TRBV7-8; J: TRBJ2-1; DNA: TGTGCCAGCAGCGATTTGCCGCGGGACGTCTCCTACAATGAGCAGTTCTTC; CDR3: CASSDLPRDVSYNEQFF
D: -; size: -; V: TRBV5-8; J: TRBJ2-2; DNA: TGTGCCAGCACCTGGGGGGCCGGGGAGCTGTTTTTT; CDR3: CASTWGAGELFF
D: TRBD1; size: few; V: TRBV24-1; J: TRBJ2-2; DNA: TGTGCCACCAGTGATAGCAGGGGGCGAATTGGGGACACCGGGGAGCTGTTTTTT; CDR3: CATSDSRGRIGDTGELFF
D: -; size: -; V: TRBV5-6; J: TRBJ1-2; DNA: TGTGCCAGCAGCGAGTATGAAATTGGCTACACCTTC; CDR3: CASSEYEIGYTF
D: TRBD2; size: once; V: TRBV14; J: TRBJ2-5; DNA: TGTGCCAGCAGCCCCTGGACTAGCGTTTGGGGAGGAGAGACCCAGTACTTC; CDR3: CASSPWTSVWGGETQYF
D: -; size: -; V: TRBV7-9; J: TRBJ2-7; DNA: TGTGCCAGCAGTTCGGCAGGGTCATACGAGCAGTACTTC; CDR3: CASSSAGSYEQYF
D: TRBD1; size: -; V: TRBV3-1/TRBV3-2; J: TRBJ1-1; DNA: TGTGCCAGCAGCCGCCGGGACAGGGGTGAAGCTTTCTTT; CDR3: CASSRRDRGEAFF
D: -; size: -; V: TRBV25-1; J: TRBJ1-3; DNA: TGTGCCAGCAGTGAAGAAAGAGACAGTCTTGGAAACACCATATATTTT; CDR3: CASSEERDSLGNTIYF
D: TRBD1; size: -; V: TRBV19; J: TRBJ1-5; DNA: TGTGCCAGTAGTAGCCGGACAGGGGTGGGTCAGCCCCAGCATTTT; CDR3: CASSSRTGVGQPQHF
D: TRBD1; size: -; V: TRBV6-6; J: TRBJ2-1; DNA: TGTGCCAGCCAGGGGGCGGGGTATGAGCAGTTCTTC; CDR3: CASQGAGYEQFF
D: -; size: -; V: TRBV20-1; J: TRBJ2-7; DNA: TGCAGTGCTAGATCAGGGCACGAGCAGTACTTC; CDR3: CSARSGHEQYF
D: -; size: few; V: TRBV7-8; J: TRBJ1-2; DNA: TGTGCCAGCAGCCTAGGGGCGGGCTATGGCTACACCTTC; CDR3: CASSLGAGYGYTF
D: TRBD1; size: -; V: TRBV19; J: TRBJ1-4; DNA: TGTGCCAGTATGTTGGGACAGGGATTTGAAAAACTGTTTTTT; CDR3: CASMLGQGFEKLFF
D: TRBD2; size: -; V: TRBV4-3; J: TRBJ2-1; DNA: TGCGCCAGCAGCCAAGGGTTGGGCGGGGGGTACAATGAGCAGTTCTTC; CDR3: CASSQGLGGGYNEQFF
D: TRBD1; size: -; V: TRBV2; J: TRBJ2-1; DNA: TGTGCCAGCAGAGTCGAACAGGGGGCTTACAATGAGCAGTTCTTC; CDR3: CASRVEQGAYNEQFF
D: TRBD2; size: -; V: TRBV4-1; J: TRBJ2-3; DNA: TGCGCCAGCAGCCAAGTTTCACTAGCGGGGGGGCTTGGGTCCACAGATACGCAGTATTTT; CDR3: CASSQVSLAGGLGSTDTQYF
D: -; size: -; V: TRBV18; J: TRBJ1-1; DNA: TGTGCCAGCTCACCACCGGCAGCAGGAGGGACTGAAGCTTTCTTT; CDR3: CASSPPAAGGTEAFF
D: TRBD1; size: -; V: TRBV18; J: TRBJ1-2; DNA: TGTGCCAGCTCACCACCGGACAGGGGGTCGGGCTATGGCTACACCTTC; CDR3: CASSPPDRGSGYGYTF
D: -; size: once; V: TRBV6-6; J: TRBJ1-1; DNA: TGTGCCAGCAGTTGGACAAACACTGAAGCTTTCTTT; CDR3: CASSWTNTEAFF
D: TRBD1; size: -; V: TRBV18; J: TRBJ1-5; DNA: TGTGCCAGCTCACGGACAGGGACGTTGATAAATCAGCCCCAGCATTTT; CDR3: CASSRTGTLINQPQHF
D: TRBD2; size: -; V: TRBV3-1/TRBV3-2; J: TRBJ2-7; DNA: TGTGCCAGCAGCCAAGATAAGCGGGGGAGGTACGAGCAGTACTTC; CDR3: CASSQDKRGRYEQYF
D: TRBD1; size: -; V: TRBV6-5; J: TRBJ1-2; DNA: TGTGCCAGCAGTTCCCGGGACAGGGTCTATGGCTACACCTTC; CDR3: CASSSRDRVYGYTF